The clone carrying this TCR beta chain was seen repeatedly, ten times or more. The read terminates 3 residues ahead of where the CDR3 ends, so the germline J gene completes it. The CDR3 extends over 15 amino acids. Germline CDR1 and CDR2: SGHRS and YFSETQ. Deletions cut 0 bases from V and 2 bases from J, with 11 bases between. The data were taken from a study of T cell clonality in common variable immunodeficiency. Most patients and controls had Caucasian heritage. Only in-frame clones appear in the TCRdb table, and some are missing; sequencing was by immunoSEQ multiplex PCR. Sampling found about 35,000 clones, none seen once.

The sample comprised peripheral blood mononuclear cells. The sequence was obtained from a person aged 18 to 70 in good health. The J gene is TRBJ2-5, the V gene TRBV5-1; weak D call: TRBD1 (6 bases). The CDR3 sequence: CASSLATGRQETQYF. The DNA read from the CDR3 is TGCGCCAGCAGCTTGGCGACAGGCCGTCAAGAGACC.